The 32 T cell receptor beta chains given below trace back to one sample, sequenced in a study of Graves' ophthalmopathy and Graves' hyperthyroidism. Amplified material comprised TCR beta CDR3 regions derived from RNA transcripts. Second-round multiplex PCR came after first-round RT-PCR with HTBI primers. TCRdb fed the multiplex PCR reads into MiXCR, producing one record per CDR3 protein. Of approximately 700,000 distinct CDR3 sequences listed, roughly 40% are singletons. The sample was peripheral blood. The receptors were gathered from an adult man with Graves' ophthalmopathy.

The CDR3 sequence: CAIIVPGHQRGGTNEKLFF. The CDR3 bases are TGTGCCATCATCGTCCCTGGGCACCAAAGGGGGGGAACTAATGAAAAACTGTTTTTT. V gene TRBV10-3 combines with J gene TRBJ1-4; TRBD1 is a possible D gene (6 bases). CDR1 ENHRY and CDR2 SYGVKD come from the germline V gene. This CDR3 is 19 amino acids long. The germline V and J ends were trimmed by 7 bases and 1 base, with 25 bases remaining between them.

The CDR3 DNA is TGCAGCGCCCGACAGGGGCGAAATTCACCCCTCCACTTT. Translated: CSARQGRNSPLHF. V and J are TRBV29-1 and TRBJ1-6; the match to TRBD1 covers 8 bases. With V trimmed by 7 bases and J by 7 bases, 6 bases remained unmatched. The CDR3 contains 13 residues. Germline V gene data show CDR1 as SQVTM and CDR2 as ANQGSEA.

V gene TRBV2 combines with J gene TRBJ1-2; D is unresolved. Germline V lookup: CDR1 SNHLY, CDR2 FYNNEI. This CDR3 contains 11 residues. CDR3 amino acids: CAGGQNYGYTF. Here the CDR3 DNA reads TGTGCTGGCGGGCAGAACTATGGCTACACCTTC. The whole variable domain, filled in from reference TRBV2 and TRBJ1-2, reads EPEVTQTPSHQVTQMGQEVILRCVPISNHLYFYWYRQILGQKVEFLVSFYNNEISEKSEIFDDQFSVERPDGSNFTLKIRSTKLEDSAMYFCAGGQNYGYTFGSGTRLTVV.

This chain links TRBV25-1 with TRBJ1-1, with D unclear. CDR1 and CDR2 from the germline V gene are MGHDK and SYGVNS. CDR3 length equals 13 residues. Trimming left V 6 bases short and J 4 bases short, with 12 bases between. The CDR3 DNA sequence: TGTGCCAGCAGGGCCGTATCGGGCACTGAAGCTTTCTTT. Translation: CASRAVSGTEAFF.

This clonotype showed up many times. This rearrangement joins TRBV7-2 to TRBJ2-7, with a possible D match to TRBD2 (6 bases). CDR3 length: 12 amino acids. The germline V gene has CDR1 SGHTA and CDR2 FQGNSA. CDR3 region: CASMGLANEQYF. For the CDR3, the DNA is TGTGCTTCGATGGGGCTAGCGAACGAGCAGTACTTC.

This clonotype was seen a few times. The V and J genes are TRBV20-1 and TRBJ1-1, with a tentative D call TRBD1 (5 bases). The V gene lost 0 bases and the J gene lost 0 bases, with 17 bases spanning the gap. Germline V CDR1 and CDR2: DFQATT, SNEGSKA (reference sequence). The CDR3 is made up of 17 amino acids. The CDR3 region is CSARDPLGGVVNTEAFF. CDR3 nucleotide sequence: TGCAGTGCTAGAGATCCCTTGGGGGGGGTAGTGAACACTGAAGCTTTCTTT.

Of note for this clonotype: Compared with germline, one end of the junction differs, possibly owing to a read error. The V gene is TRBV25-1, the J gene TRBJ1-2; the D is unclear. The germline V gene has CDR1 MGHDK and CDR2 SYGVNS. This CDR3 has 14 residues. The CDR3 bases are TGCGCCAGCGGCCAAGGTCCGGGAATCCATGGCTACACCTTC. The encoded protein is CASGQGPGIHGYTF.

CDR3: CASDRGYNEKLFF. Here the CDR3 DNA reads TGTGCCTCCGACAGGGGCTATAATGAAAAACTGTTTTTT. The rearrangement joins TRBV6-6 to TRBJ1-4; 8 nucleotides align to TRBD1. Germline V lookup: CDR1 MNHNY, CDR2 SVGAGI (reference sequence). V shed 11 bases, J shed 4 bases, and the junction held 6 bases outside the gene matches. This CDR3 is built from 13 residues.

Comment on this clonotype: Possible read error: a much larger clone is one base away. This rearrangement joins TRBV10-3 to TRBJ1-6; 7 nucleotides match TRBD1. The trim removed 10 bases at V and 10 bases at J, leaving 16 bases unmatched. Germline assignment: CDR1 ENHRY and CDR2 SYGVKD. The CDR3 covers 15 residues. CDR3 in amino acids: CASSRWDSAGSPLHF. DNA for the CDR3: TGTGCCAGCAGCAGGTGGGACAGCGCGGGATCACCCCTCCACTTT.

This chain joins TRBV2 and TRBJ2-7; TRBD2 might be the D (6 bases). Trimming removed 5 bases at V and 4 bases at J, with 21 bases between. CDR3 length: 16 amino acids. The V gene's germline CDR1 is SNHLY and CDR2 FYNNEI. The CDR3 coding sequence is TGTGCCAGCAGTTTCGAGGCGGGGCAGTCCTATTACGAGCAGTACTTC. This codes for CASSFEAGQSYYEQYF. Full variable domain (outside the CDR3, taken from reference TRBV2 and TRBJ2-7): EPEVTQTPSHQVTQMGQEVILRCVPISNHLYFYWYRQILGQKVEFLVSFYNNEISEKSEIFDDQFSVERPDGSNFTLKIRSTKLEDSAMYFCASSFEAGQSYYEQYFGPGTRLTVT.

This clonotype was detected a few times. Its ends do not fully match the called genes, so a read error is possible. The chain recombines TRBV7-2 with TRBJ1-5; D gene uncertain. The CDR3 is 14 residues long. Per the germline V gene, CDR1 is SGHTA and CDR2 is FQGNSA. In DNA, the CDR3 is TGCGCCAGCAGCATGGATGGGGTTGGTCAGCCCCAGCATTTT. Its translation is CASSMDGVGQPQHF. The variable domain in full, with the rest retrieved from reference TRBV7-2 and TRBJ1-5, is GAGVSQSPSNKVTEKGKDVELRCDPISGHTALYWYRQSLGQGLEFLIYFQGNSAPDKSGLPSDRFSAERTGGSVSTLTIQRTQQEDSAVYLCASSMDGVGQPQHFGDGTRLSIL.

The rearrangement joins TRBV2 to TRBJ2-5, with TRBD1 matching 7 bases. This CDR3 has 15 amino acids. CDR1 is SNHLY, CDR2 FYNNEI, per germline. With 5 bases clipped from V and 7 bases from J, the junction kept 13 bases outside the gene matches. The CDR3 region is CASSLSRDREGTQYF. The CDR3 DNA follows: TGTGCCAGCAGTCTCTCCCGGGACAGAGAAGGGACCCAGTACTTC.

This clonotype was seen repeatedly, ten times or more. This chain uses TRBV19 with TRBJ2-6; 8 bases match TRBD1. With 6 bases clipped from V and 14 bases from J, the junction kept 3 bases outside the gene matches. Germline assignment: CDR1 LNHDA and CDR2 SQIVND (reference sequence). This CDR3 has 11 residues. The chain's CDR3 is CASRTGDLLTF. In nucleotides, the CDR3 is TGTGCCAGTAGGACAGGGGATCTCCTGACTTTC.

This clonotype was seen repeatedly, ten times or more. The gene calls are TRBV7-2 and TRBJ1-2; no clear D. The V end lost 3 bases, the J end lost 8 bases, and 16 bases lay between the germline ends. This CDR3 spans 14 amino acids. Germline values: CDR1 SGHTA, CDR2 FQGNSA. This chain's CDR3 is CASSFSFGFGGYTF. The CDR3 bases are TGTGCCAGCAGCTTTTCTTTCGGGTTTGGGGGCTACACCTTC.

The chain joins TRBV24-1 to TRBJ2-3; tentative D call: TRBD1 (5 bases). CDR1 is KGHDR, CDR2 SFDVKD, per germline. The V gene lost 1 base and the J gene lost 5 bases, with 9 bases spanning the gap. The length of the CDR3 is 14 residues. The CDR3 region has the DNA TGTGCCACCAGTGATTTACTGGGGCAAGATACGCAGTATTTT. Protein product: CATSDLLGQDTQYF.

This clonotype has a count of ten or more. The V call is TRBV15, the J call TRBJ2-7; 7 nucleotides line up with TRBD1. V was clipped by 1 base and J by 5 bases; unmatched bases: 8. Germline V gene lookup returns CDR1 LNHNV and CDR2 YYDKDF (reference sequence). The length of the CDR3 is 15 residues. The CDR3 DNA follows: TGTGCCACCAGCAGAGGGCAGGGGGTTTTCCACGAGCAGTACTTC. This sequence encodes CATSRGQGVFHEQYF.

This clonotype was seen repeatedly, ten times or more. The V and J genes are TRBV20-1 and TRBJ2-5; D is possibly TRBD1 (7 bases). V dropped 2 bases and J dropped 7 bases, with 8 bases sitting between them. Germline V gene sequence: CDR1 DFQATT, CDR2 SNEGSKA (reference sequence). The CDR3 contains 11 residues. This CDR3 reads CSARQGGTQYF. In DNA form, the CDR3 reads TGCAGTGCTAGACAGGGGGGGACCCAGTACTTC.

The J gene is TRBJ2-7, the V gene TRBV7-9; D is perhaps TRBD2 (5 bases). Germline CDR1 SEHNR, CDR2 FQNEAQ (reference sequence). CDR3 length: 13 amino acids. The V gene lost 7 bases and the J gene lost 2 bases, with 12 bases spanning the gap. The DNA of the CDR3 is TGTGCCAGCACAATGACGGAGGCCTACGAGCAGTACTTC. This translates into CASTMTEAYEQYF.

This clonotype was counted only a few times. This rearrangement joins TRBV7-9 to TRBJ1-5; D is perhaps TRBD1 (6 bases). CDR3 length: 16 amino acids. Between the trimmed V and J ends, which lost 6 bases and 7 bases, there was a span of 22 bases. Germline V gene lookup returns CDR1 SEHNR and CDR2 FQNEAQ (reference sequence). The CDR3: CASSPGGARRVQPQHF. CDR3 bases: TGTGCCAGCAGTCCCGGGGGGGCAAGAAGGGTCCAGCCCCAGCATTTT.

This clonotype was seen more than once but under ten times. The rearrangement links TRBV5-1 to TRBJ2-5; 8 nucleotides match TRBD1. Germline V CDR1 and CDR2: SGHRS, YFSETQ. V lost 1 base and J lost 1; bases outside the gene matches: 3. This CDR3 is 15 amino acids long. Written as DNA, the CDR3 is TGCGCCAGCAGCTTGCAGGGGGCCGCCCAAGAGACCCAGTACTTC. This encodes CASSLQGAAQETQYF.

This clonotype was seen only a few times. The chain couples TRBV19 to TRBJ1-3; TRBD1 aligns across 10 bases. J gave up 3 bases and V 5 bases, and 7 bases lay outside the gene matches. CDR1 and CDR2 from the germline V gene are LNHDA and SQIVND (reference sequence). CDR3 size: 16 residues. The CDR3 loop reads CASSPLTGGLGNTIYF. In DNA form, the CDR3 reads TGTGCCAGTAGTCCCTTGACAGGGGGCCTTGGAAACACCATATATTTT.

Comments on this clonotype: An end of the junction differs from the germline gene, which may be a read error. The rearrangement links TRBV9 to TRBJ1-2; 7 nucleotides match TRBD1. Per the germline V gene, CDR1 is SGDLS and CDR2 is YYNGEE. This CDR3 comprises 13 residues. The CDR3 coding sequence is TGCGCCAGCAGCCAAGACAGGGAGGGTCGCTACACCTTC. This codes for CASSQDREGRYTF.

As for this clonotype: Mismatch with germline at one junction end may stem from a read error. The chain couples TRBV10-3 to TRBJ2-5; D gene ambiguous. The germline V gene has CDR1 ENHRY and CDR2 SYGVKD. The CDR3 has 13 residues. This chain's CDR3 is CASSLPTAVTQYF. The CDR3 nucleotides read TGTGCCAGCAGTTTGCCTACGGCGGTGACCCAGTACTTC.

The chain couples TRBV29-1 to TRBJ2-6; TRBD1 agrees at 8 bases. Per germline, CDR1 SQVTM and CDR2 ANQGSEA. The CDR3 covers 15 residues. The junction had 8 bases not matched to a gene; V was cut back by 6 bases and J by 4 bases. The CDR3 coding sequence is TGCAGCGTAGACCGGACAGGGACAGGGGCCAACGTCCTGACTTTC. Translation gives CSVDRTGTGANVLTF. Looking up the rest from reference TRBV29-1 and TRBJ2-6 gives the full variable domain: SAVISQKPSRDICQRGTSLTIQCQVDSQVTMMFWYRQQPGQSLTLIATANQGSEATYESGFVIDKFPISRPNLTFSTLTVSNMSPEDSSIYLCSVDRTGTGANVLTFGAGSRLTVL.

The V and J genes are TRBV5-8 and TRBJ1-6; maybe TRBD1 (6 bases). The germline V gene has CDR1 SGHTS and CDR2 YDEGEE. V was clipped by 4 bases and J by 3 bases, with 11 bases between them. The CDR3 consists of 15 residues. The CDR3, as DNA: TGTGCCAGCAGCGCAGGGGCCAGCTATAATTCACCCCTCCACTTT. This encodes CASSAGASYNSPLHF.

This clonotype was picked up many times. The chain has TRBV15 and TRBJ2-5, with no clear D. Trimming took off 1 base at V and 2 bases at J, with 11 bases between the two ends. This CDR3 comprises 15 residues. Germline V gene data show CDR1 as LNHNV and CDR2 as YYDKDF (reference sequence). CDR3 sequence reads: CATSRASVTQETQYF. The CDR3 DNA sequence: TGTGCCACCAGCAGAGCGTCCGTCACGCAAGAGACCCAGTACTTC. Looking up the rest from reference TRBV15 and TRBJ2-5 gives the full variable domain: DAMVIQNPRYQVTQFGKPVTLSCSQTLNHNVMYWYQQKSSQAPKLLFHYYDKDFNNEADTPDNFQSRRPNTSFCFLDIRSPGLGDTAMYLCATSRASVTQETQYFGPGTRLLVL.

The CDR3 loop reads CAWSVEGGYEQYF. The CDR3 DNA sequence: TGTGCCTGGAGTGTAGAGGGAGGCTACGAGCAGTACTTC. This chain connects TRBV6-5 to TRBJ2-7, with D possibly matching TRBD2 (6 bases). Germline V gene lookup returns CDR1 MNHEY and CDR2 SVGAGI. Trimming removed 11 bases at V and 3 bases at J, with 17 bases between. The CDR3 has 13 residues.

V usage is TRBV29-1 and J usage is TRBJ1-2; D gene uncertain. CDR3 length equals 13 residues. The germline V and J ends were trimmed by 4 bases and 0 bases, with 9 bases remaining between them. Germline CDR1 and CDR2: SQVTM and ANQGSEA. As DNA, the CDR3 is TGCAGCGTTGCGGGGTACCCTAACTATGGCTACACCTTC. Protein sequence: CSVAGYPNYGYTF.

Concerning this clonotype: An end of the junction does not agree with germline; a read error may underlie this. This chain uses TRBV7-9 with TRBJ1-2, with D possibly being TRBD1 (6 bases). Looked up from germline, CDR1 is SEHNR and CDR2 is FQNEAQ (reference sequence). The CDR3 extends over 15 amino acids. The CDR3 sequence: CASSQDVGQPYGYTF. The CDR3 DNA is TGCGCCAGCAGCCAAGATGTCGGACAGCCCTATGGCTACACCTTC.

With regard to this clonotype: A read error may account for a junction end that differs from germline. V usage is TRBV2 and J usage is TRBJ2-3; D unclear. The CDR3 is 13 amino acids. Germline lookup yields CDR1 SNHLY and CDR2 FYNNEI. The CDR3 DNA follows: TGCGCCAGCAGTGAAGGGATTGAGGATACGCAGTATTTT. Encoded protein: CASSEGIEDTQYF.

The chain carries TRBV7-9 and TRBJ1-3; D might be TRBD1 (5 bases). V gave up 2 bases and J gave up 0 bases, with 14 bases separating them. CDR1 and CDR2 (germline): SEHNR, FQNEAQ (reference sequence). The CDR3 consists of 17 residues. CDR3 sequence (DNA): TGTGCCAGCAGCTTACAGTGGGGCTCGAGCTCTGGAAACACCATATATTTT. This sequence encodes CASSLQWGSSSGNTIYF.

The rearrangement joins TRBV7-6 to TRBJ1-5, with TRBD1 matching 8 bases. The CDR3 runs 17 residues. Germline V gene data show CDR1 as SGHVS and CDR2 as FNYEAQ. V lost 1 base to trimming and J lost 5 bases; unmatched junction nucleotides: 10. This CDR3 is CASSLVGTTGGDQPQHF. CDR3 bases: TGTGCCAGCAGCTTAGTCGGGACCACAGGGGGGGATCAGCCCCAGCATTTT.